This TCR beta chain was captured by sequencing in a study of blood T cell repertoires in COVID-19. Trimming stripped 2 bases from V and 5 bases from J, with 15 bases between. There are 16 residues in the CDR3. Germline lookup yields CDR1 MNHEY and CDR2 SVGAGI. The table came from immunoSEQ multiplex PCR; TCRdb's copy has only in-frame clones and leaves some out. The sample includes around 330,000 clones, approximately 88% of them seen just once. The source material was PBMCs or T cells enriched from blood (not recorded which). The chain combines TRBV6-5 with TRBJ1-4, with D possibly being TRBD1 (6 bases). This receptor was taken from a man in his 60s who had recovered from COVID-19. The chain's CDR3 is CASSYGWDIGNEKLFF. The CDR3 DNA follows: TGTGCCAGCAGTTACGGTTGGGACATTGGGAATGAAAAACTGTTTTTT.